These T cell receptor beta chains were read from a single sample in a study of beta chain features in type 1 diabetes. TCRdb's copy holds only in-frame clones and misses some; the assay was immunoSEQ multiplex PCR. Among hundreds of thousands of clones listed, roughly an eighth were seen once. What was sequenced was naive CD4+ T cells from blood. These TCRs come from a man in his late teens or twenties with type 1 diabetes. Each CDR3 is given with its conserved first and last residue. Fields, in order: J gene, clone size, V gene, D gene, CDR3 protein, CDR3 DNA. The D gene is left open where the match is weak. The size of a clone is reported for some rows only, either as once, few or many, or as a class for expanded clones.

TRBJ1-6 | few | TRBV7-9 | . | CASSLGDSYNSPLHF | TGTGCCAGCAGCTTAGGAGACTCCTATAATTCACCCCTCCACTTT
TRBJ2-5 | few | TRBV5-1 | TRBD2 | CASSSVSGTETQYF | TGCGCCAGCAGCTCTGTTAGCGGGACGGAGACCCAGTACTTC
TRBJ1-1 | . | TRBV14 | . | CASNRGLNTEAFF | TGTGCCAGCAACCGCGGGCTGAACACTGAAGCTTTCTTT
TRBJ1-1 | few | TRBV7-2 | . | CASSGYVQGPEAFF | TGTGCCAGCAGCGGCTATGTTCAGGGCCCAGAAGCTTTCTTT
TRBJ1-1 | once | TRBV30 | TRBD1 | CAWGTGWETEAFF | TGTGCCTGGGGGACAGGGTGGGAGACTGAAGCTTTCTTT
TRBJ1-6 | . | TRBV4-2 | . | CASSRQTEDNSPLHF | TGTGCCAGCAGCCGACAGACAGAAGATAATTCACCCCTCCACTTT
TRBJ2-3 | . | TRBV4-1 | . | CASSQEGTRRSVGTQYF | TGCGCCAGCAGCCAAGAGGGAACTAGACGATCAGTGGGTACGCAGTATTTT
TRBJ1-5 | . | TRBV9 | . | CASSSTGTPNSNQPQHF | TGTGCCAGCAGCTCTACCGGGACACCGAATAGCAATCAGCCCCAGCATTTT
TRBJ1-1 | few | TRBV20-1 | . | CSAGAAFF | TGCAGTGCTGGGGCGGCTTTCTTT
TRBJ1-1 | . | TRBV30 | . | CAWSTGSLMGTEAFF | TGTGCCTGGAGTACCGGGTCTCTGATGGGAACTGAAGCTTTCTTT
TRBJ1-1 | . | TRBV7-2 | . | CASSGGPGGTEAFF | TGTGCCAGCAGCGGGGGGCCAGGAGGTACTGAAGCTTTCTTT
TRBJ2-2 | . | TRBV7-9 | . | CASSLTRELFF | TGTGCCAGCAGCTTAACCAGGGAGCTGTTTTTT
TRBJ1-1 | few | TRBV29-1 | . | CSAWDRTEAFF | TGCAGCGCCTGGGACCGCACTGAAGCTTTCTTT
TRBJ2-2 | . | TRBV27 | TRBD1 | CASSFDLGQFNTGELFF | TGTGCCAGCAGTTTTGATCTGGGACAGTTTAACACCGGGGAGCTGTTTTTT
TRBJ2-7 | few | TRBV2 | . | CASSPGRTHSYEQYF | TGTGCCAGCAGCCCGGGACGGACGCACAGTTACGAGCAGTACTTC
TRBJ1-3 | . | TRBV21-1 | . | CASIAGAGNTIYF | TGTGCCAGCATCGCAGGAGCTGGAAACACCATATATTTT
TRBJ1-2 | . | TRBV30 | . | CAWSVVRRGDGYTF | TGTGCCTGGAGTGTAGTGCGGAGAGGGGATGGCTACACCTTC
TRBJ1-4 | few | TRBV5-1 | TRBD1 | CASSLRTGSNEKLFF | TGCGCCAGCAGCCTCAGGACAGGGTCGAATGAAAAACTGTTTTTT
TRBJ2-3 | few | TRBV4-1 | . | CASSKLASTDTQYF | TGCGCCAGCAGCAAATTAGCGAGCACAGATACGCAGTATTTT
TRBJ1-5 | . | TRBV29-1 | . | CSGSDSHNQPQHF | TGCAGCGGGAGCGACAGCCACAATCAGCCCCAGCATTTT
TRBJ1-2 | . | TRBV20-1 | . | CSASSGVREYF | TGCAGTGCTAGCAGCGGGGTTAGGGAGTACTTC
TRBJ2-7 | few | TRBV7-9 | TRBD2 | CASSSALREGQKYF | TGTGCCAGCAGCTCGGCTTTGAGGGAGGGGCAGAAGTACTTC
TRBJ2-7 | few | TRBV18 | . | CASSLGPLTYEQYF | TGTGCCAGCTCACTGGGACCATTAACCTACGAGCAGTACTTC
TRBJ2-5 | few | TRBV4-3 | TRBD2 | CASSQDGLTGGPRETQYF | TGCGCCAGCAGCCAAGATGGTCTAACGGGGGGGCCGAGGGAGACCCAGTACTTC
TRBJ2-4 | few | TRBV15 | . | CATSRDAFSLAKNIQYF | TGTGCCACCAGCAGAGATGCCTTTTCGTTAGCCAAAAACATTCAGTACTTC
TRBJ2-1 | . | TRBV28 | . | CASSLGDRSYNEQFF | TGTGCCAGCAGTTTAGGGGACCGCTCCTACAATGAGCAGTTCTTC
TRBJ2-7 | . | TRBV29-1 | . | CSVARPLNYEQYF | TGCAGCGTTGCCAGACCCTTGAACTACGAGCAGTACTTC
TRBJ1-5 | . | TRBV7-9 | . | CASSLEGYGNQPQHF | TGTGCCAGCAGCTTAGAGGGATATGGCAATCAGCCCCAGCATTTT
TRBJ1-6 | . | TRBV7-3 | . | CASSLGPGRDSPLHF | TGTGCCAGCAGCTTAGGTCCGGGACGCGATTCACCCCTCCACTTT
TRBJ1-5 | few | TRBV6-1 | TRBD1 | CATGTVNSNQPQHF | TGTGCCACCGGGACAGTGAATAGCAATCAGCCCCAGCATTTT
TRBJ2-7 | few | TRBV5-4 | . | CASSFPPGDSYEQYF | TGTGCCAGCAGCTTTCCCCCGGGGGATAGCTACGAGCAGTACTTC
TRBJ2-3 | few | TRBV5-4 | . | CASSPEGGLRSTDTQYF | TGTGCCAGCAGCCCCGAGGGGGGTCTGCGTAGCACAGATACGCAGTATTTT
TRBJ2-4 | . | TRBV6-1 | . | CASSGQAGKNIQYF | TGTGCCAGCAGTGGACAGGCAGGCAAAAACATTCAGTACTTC
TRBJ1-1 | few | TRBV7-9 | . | CASSLAHENTEAFF | TGTGCCAGCAGCTTAGCACACGAGAACACTGAAGCTTTCTTT
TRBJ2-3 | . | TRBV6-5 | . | CASSLDRLTDTQYF | TGTGCCAGCAGCCTGGACAGACTCACAGATACGCAGTATTTT
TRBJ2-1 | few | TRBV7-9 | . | CASSQISTGYQQFF | TGTGCCAGCAGCCAAATCTCCACAGGGTACCAGCAGTTCTTC
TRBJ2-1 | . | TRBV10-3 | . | CAISEGGSRFF | TGTGCCATCAGTGAGGGGGGATCGCGGTTCTTC
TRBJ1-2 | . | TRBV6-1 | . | CASSDEGLTGYTF | TGTGCCAGCAGTGACGAGGGACTTACTGGCTACACCTTC
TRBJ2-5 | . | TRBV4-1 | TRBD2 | CASSEDQAGGPETQYF | TGCGCCAGCAGCGAAGACCAGGCGGGAGGGCCGGAGACCCAGTACTTC
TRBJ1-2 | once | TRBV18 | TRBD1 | CASSPGQGASSRGYTF | TGTGCCAGCTCACCGGGACAGGGGGCGAGCTCGAGAGGCTACACCTTC
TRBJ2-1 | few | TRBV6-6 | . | CASSHLTFSYNEQFF | TGTGCCAGCAGTCACCTTACCTTCTCCTACAATGAGCAGTTCTTC
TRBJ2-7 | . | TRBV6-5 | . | CASSYSRQGGYEQYF | TGTGCCAGCAGTTACTCACGGCAGGGAGGATACGAGCAGTACTTC
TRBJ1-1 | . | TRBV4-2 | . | CASSQTVTAREAFF | TGTGCCAGCAGCCAAACGGTAACAGCCCGAGAAGCTTTCTTT
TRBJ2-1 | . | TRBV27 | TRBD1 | CASSLRGPLDSPYNEQFF | TGTGCCAGCAGTTTAAGGGGGCCACTAGACTCACCGTACAATGAGCAGTTCTTC
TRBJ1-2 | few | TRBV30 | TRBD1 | CAWGTTGDYGYTF | TGTGCCTGGGGCACGACAGGGGACTATGGCTACACCTTC
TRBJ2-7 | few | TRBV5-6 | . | CASSFEQTRGEQYF | TGTGCCAGCAGCTTTGAACAGACGAGGGGCGAGCAGTACTTC
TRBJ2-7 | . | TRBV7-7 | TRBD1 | CASMASTGTGEDYEQYF | TGTGCTAGCATGGCGTCAACCGGGACAGGGGAGGACTACGAGCAGTACTTC
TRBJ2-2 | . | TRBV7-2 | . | CASSLLGQGTTGELFF | TGTGCCAGCAGCTTACTTGGACAAGGAACCACCGGGGAGCTGTTTTTT
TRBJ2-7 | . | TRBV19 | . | CASSGGYAEQYF | TGTGCCAGTAGTGGGGGATATGCCGAGCAGTACTTC
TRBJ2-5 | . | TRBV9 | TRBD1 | CASNRRGPGETQYF | TGTGCCAGCAATCGAAGGGGGCCGGGGGAGACCCAGTACTTC
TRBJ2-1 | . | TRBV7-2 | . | CASSPGTPGEQFF | TGTGCCAGCAGCCCAGGCACCCCCGGCGAGCAGTTCTTC
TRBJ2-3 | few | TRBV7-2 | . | CASSRSRDTDTQYF | TGTGCCAGCAGCCGAAGCAGGGACACAGATACGCAGTATTTT